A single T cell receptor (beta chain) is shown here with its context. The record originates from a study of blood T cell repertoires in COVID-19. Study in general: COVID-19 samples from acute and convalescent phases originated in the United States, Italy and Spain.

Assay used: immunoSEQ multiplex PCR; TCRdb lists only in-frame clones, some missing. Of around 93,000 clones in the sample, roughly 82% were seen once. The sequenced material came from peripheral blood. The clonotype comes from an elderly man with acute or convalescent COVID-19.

Here the CDR3 reads CASKRTGMETQYF. The CDR3, as DNA: TGTGCCAGCAAACGGACAGGGATGGAGACCCAGTACTTC. V gene TRBV27 combines with J gene TRBJ2-5; 8 nucleotides agree with TRBD1. The CDR3 runs 13 residues. V lost 7 bases and J lost 5; bases outside the gene matches: 6. Germline CDR1 and CDR2: MNHEY and SMNVEV (reference sequence).